These T cell receptor beta chains were read from a single sample in a study of neoadjuvant anti-PD-1 for oral cavity cancer. Produced via immunoSEQ multiplex PCR; TCRdb's table is partial and in-frame only. The top ten clones hold roughly 3.4% of a sample with around 70,000 clones, roughly 85% of them seen once. The source material was PBMCs, sampled after nivolumab (anti-PD-1) treatment. The receptors originated from a person aged 35-80 years with oral cavity squamous cell carcinoma. The CDR3 runs from the conserved cysteine through the conserved F or W. Fields, in order: J gene, V gene, CDR3 protein.

TRBJ1-4 TRBV18 CASSPAGENEKLFF
TRBJ1-1 TRBV6-5 CASSTVVNTEAFF
TRBJ1-2 TRBV28 CASSFDRIANYGYTF
TRBJ1-4 TRBV5-8 CASSPHRDRGEKLFF
TRBJ2-2 TRBV4-1 CASSHGASGGTGELFF
TRBJ2-5 TRBV28 CASKLEGTQYF
TRBJ2-7 TRBV14 CASSLLRGSYEQYF
TRBJ2-7 TRBV5-6 CASSYDYEQYF
TRBJ2-1 TRBV6-6 CASSLGLAGYNEQFF
TRBJ2-3 TRBV5-1 CASSLGRVTDTQYF
TRBJ2-3 TRBV7-9 CASSLVRTGSTDTQYF
TRBJ2-2 TRBV27 CASSLSRTTGELFF
TRBJ1-5 TRBV28 CASSFRGQPRMPQHF
TRBJ2-3 TRBV6-5 CASSPAGLSTDTQYF
TRBJ1-1 TRBV30 CAWSVPGKAAEAFF
TRBJ2-7 TRBV5-5 CASSLEVYEQYF
TRBJ2-5 TRBV25-1 CASSDPGPQETQYF
TRBJ1-5 TRBV5-1 CASSPGTGNQPQHF
TRBJ2-5 TRBV7-2 CASSWAGETQYF
TRBJ2-2 TRBV29-1 CSVGAGDWTGELFF
TRBJ2-7 TRBV30 CAWSVRTGRAYEQYF
TRBJ1-1 TRBV19 CASSIRGELNTEAFF
TRBJ2-5 TRBV20-1 CSARLGETQYF
TRBJ2-3 TRBV30 CAWSVSPDTQYF
TRBJ1-1 TRBV27 CASSLPGGTEAFF
TRBJ2-7 TRBV19 CASSPPGTGTYEQYF
TRBJ2-5 TRBV27 CASSTGFGVETQYF
TRBJ2-1 TRBV7-6 CASSRDITTYNEQFF
TRBJ1-1 TRBV7-3 CASSLDSLSEAFF
TRBJ1-2 TRBV5-8 CASSLGQVDNYGYTF
TRBJ2-1 TRBV9 CASSGGLAGFEPQRNEQFF
TRBJ2-5 TRBV14 CASSRDRGRGETQYF
TRBJ1-4 TRBV19 CASSRQTGTTEKLFF
TRBJ2-7 TRBV7-6 CASSLASGSLYEQYF
TRBJ1-5 TRBV7-8 CASSFEQGTQPQHF
TRBJ2-7 TRBV29-1 CSAGDTSSYEQYF